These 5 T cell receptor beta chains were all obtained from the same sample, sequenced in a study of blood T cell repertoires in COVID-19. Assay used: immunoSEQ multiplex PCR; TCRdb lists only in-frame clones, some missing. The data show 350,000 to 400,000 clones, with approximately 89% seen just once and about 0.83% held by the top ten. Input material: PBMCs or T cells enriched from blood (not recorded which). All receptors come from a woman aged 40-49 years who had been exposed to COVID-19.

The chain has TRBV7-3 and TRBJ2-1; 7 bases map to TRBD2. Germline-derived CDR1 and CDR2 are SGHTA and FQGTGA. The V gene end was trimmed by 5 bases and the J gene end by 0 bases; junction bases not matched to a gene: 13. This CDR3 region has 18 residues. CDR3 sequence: CASSPRNLGGSSYNEQFF. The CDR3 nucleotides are TGTGCCAGCAGCCCTCGGAATCTCGGGGGGAGCTCCTACAATGAGCAGTTCTTC.

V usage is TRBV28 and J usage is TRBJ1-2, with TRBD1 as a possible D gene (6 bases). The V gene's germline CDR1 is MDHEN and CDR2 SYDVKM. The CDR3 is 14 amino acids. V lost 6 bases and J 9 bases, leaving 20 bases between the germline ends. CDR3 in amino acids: CASRLGTRAWSYTF. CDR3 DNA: TGTGCCAGCAGGCTCGGGACACGGGCTTGGAGCTACACCTTC.

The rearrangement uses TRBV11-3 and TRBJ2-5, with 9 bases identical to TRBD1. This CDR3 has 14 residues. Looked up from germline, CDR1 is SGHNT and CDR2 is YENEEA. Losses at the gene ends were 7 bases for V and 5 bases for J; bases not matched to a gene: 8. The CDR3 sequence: CASKTDRGQETQYF. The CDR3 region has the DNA TGTGCCAGCAAAACGGACAGGGGACAGGAGACCCAGTACTTC.

The CDR3 region is CATSGSGAEETQYF. CDR3 in DNA: TGTGCCACCAGTGGTAGCGGGGCCGAAGAGACCCAGTACTTC. The V gene is TRBV15, the J gene TRBJ2-5, with 8 nucleotides matching TRBD2. This CDR3 comprises 14 residues. From germline, CDR1 is LNHNV and CDR2 YYDKDF (reference sequence). V trimming: 6 bases; J trimming: 3 bases; junction bases outside the gene matches: 6.

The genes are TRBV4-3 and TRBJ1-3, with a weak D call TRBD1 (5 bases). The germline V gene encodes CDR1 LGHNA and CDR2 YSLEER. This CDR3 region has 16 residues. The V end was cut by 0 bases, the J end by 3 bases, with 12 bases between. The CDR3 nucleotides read TGCGCCAGCAGCCAAGATGGAGGGGCGGATGGAAACACCATATATTTT. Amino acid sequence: CASSQDGGADGNTIYF.